The 29 T cell receptor beta chains listed next were all sequenced from one sample in a study of T cell responses to AZD1222 COVID-19 vaccine. Only in-frame clones appear in the TCRdb table, and some are missing; sequencing was by immunoSEQ multiplex PCR. The table lists 150,000 to 160,000 clones, 90% of them singletons. This specimen was peripheral blood, taken on day 0 of AZD1222 vaccination. These receptors were obtained from an adult in good health.

The rearrangement joins TRBV3-1 (or the pseudogene TRBV3-2) to TRBJ2-5, with unresolved D. The CDR3 has 12 residues. The V gene's germline CDR1 is LGHDT and CDR2 YNNKEL (reference sequence). The germline V and J ends were trimmed by 0 bases and 5 bases, with 4 bases remaining between them. CDR3 sequence (DNA): TGTGCCAGCAGCCAAGAATGGGAGACCCAGTACTTC. This encodes CASSQEWETQYF.

The chain carries TRBV4-2 and TRBJ2-5; the D gene is possibly TRBD2 (5 bases). CDR3 length equals 15 residues. Deletions cut 0 bases from V and 0 bases from J, with 8 bases between. The germline CDR1 and CDR2 sequences are LGHNA and YNFKEQ. The CDR3 nucleotides are TGTGCCAGCAGCCAAGATACGGGATACCAAGAGACCCAGTACTTC. Translated: CASSQDTGYQETQYF.

V usage is TRBV4-3 and J usage is TRBJ2-2, with 7 bases that match TRBD2. The V gene end was trimmed by 0 bases and the J gene end by 1 base; junction bases not matched to a gene: 11. Germline V lookup: CDR1 LGHNA, CDR2 YSLEER. CDR3 length: 19 amino acids. CDR3 DNA: TGCGCCAGCAGCCAAGATCGAGGAAGCGGGATTATGAACACCGGGGAGCTGTTTTTT. As protein: CASSQDRGSGIMNTGELFF.

The J gene is TRBJ2-3, the V gene TRBV11-3; D ambiguous. The germline CDR1 and CDR2 sequences are SGHNT and YENEEA. With 0 bases removed from V and 4 bases from J, the gap between germline ends came to 5 bases. This CDR3 spans 13 amino acids. In DNA, the CDR3 is TGTGCCAGCAGCTTAGAGGGCCCAGATACGCAGTATTTT. Amino acid sequence: CASSLEGPDTQYF. Together with reference TRBV11-3 and TRBJ2-3, the CDR3 gives the full variable domain: EAGVVQSPRYKIIEKKQPVAFWCNPISGHNTLYWYLQNLGQGPELLIRYENEEAVDDSQLPKDRFSAERLKGVDSTLKIQPAELGDSAVYLCASSLEGPDTQYFGPGTRLTVL.

The chain recombines TRBV27 with TRBJ1-2, with 8 bases lining up with TRBD1. The V gene end was trimmed by 5 bases and the J gene end by 6 bases; junction bases not matched to a gene: 2. Germline assignment: CDR1 MNHEY and CDR2 SMNVEV (reference sequence). The length of the CDR3 is 12 residues. In nucleotides, the CDR3 is TGTGCCAGCAGTAGGACAGGGAATGGCTACACCTTC. Protein product: CASSRTGNGYTF.

This clone was detected once. The rearrangement links TRBV27 to TRBJ2-1, with D possibly matching TRBD1 (6 bases). V was pared by 4 bases and J by 4 bases, with 11 bases between. Germline loops: CDR1 MNHEY, CDR2 SMNVEV (reference sequence). This CDR3 has 14 residues. CDR3 sequence reads: CASSSGVRYNEQFF. Written as DNA, the CDR3 is TGTGCCAGCAGTTCAGGGGTAAGGTACAATGAGCAGTTCTTC.

The chain carries TRBV5-8 and TRBJ2-1, with 7 nucleotides matching TRBD2. The CDR3 spans 16 residues. Germline V gene lookup returns CDR1 SGHTS and CDR2 YDEGEE. The CDR3, as DNA: TGTGCAGGACTAGACGTTCTAGCGAGCTCCTACAATGAGCAGTTCTTC. This gives the protein CAGLDVLASSYNEQFF.

CDR3 DNA: TGTGCTAGTGCCCCTACGGGACTAGGCCCACACAATGAGCAGTTCTTC. Translated, it gives CASAPTGLGPHNEQFF. The chain is built from TRBV12-5 and TRBJ2-1, with 8 bases identical to TRBD2. J gave up 5 bases and V 7 bases, and 13 bases lay outside the gene matches. Germline CDR1 reads LGHNT; CDR2 reads FRNRAP. The CDR3 loop spans 16 amino acids.

The chain joins TRBV10-3 to TRBJ1-5; D is unclear. Looked up from germline, CDR1 is ENHRY and CDR2 is SYGVKD. The CDR3 extends over 13 amino acids. V was trimmed by 3 bases and J by 8 bases, leaving 11 bases between them. The CDR3 is CAISDKPPEPQHF. CDR3 coding DNA: TGTGCCATCAGTGATAAGCCACCTGAGCCCCAGCATTTT.

The chain uses TRBV12-3 or TRBV12-4 and TRBJ2-5, with D unresolved. The CDR3 has 13 amino acids. Trimming cost V 0 bases and J 2 bases, with 4 bases left between them. The CDR3 spells CASSLAPQETQYF. As DNA, the CDR3 is TGTGCCAGCAGTTTAGCTCCTCAAGAGACCCAGTACTTC.

The rearrangement joins TRBV24-1 to TRBJ2-7; D remains unclear. Germline V gene lookup returns CDR1 KGHDR and CDR2 SFDVKD. The germline V and J ends were trimmed by 2 bases and 5 bases, with 9 bases remaining between them. This CDR3 has 13 amino acids. Here the CDR3 reads CATSDSQRHEQYF. CDR3 sequence (DNA): TGTGCCACCAGTGATTCGCAGAGGCACGAGCAGTACTTC.

This chain uses TRBV28 with TRBJ1-6; D is perhaps TRBD1 (6 bases). The CDR3 totals 15 residues. The germline gives CDR1 MDHEN, CDR2 SYDVKM. V lost 6 bases and J lost 5, with 14 bases in between. DNA for the CDR3: TGTGCCAGCAGCCCCGGGACAACGAATAATTCACCCCTCCACTTT. The encoded protein is CASSPGTTNNSPLHF.

V gene TRBV14 combines with J gene TRBJ1-1; no clear D. The V gene lost 2 bases and the J gene lost 3 bases, with 1 base spanning the gap. Per germline, CDR1 SGHDN and CDR2 FVKESK. This CDR3 contains 11 residues. The CDR3 sequence is CASSQHTEAFF. CDR3 nucleotide sequence: TGTGCCAGCAGCCAACACACTGAAGCTTTCTTT.

A few counts support this clone. This chain links TRBV12-3 or TRBV12-4 with TRBJ2-1; maybe TRBD2 (6 bases). CDR3 length: 13 residues. Trimming cost V 6 bases and J 9 bases, with 15 bases left between them. The CDR3 sequence is CASSGGGLVEQFF. The CDR3 DNA reads as TGTGCCAGCAGCGGGGGTGGGCTTGTTGAGCAGTTCTTC.

This chain joins TRBV9 and TRBJ2-2, with D uncertain. Between the trimmed V and J ends, which lost 2 bases and 2 bases, there was a span of 19 bases. Germline loops: CDR1 SGDLS, CDR2 YYNGEE. The CDR3 consists of 18 residues. CDR3 DNA: TGTGCCAGCAGCGTTTTCCCACGGTTAGTCCCAAACACCGGGGAGCTGTTTTTT. This codes for CASSVFPRLVPNTGELFF.

The genes are TRBV28 and TRBJ1-6, with 10 positions matching TRBD1. After removal of 2 bases from V and 10 bases from J, the junction contained 5 bases not matched to a gene. This CDR3 is 15 amino acids long. The germline gives CDR1 MDHEN, CDR2 SYDVKM. The CDR3 here is CASSLGGQGRSPLHF. CDR3 coding DNA: TGTGCCAGCAGTTTAGGGGGACAGGGGCGATCACCCCTCCACTTT.

This chain uses TRBV15 with TRBJ1-1; 8 nucleotides line up with TRBD1. Trimming at V came to 0 bases and at J to 1 base, leaving 10 bases not matched to a gene. Per the germline V gene, CDR1 is LNHNV and CDR2 is YYDKDF (reference sequence). The CDR3 extends over 18 amino acids. CDR3 amino acids: CATSRDHIRGLGNTEAFF. Written as DNA, the CDR3 is TGTGCCACCAGCAGAGATCATATCAGGGGGCTGGGGAACACTGAAGCTTTCTTT.

The chain joins TRBV7-2 to TRBJ1-3; 7 positions match TRBD1. Germline V gene lookup returns CDR1 SGHTA and CDR2 FQGNSA. Trimming removed 5 bases from V and 2 bases from J; junction bases left unmatched: 9. The CDR3 is 16 amino acids. This chain's CDR3 is CASSAGTTGAGNTIYF. The CDR3, as DNA: TGTGCCAGCAGCGCCGGAACCACAGGGGCTGGAAACACCATATATTTT.

The chain links TRBV19 to TRBJ1-1; D ambiguous. Trimming pared 6 bases from V and 4 bases from J, leaving 9 bases between. Per the germline V gene, CDR1 is LNHDA and CDR2 is SQIVND (reference sequence). This CDR3 has 12 residues. CDR3 in DNA: TGTGCCAGTAGCAGCTATATCACTGAAGCTTTCTTT. Amino acid sequence: CASSSYITEAFF.

J is TRBJ2-1 and V is TRBV28; 15 positions agree with TRBD2. CDR3 length equals 17 residues. In germline, CDR1 is MDHEN, CDR2 SYDVKM. The ends lost 1 base at V and 7 bases at J; junction bases unmatched: 5. The CDR3 nucleotides are TGTGCCAGCAGTTTATTCTTCGGGACTAGCGGGAGGAATGAGCAGTTCTTC. Translating gives CASSLFFGTSGRNEQFF.

This rearrangement joins TRBV7-3 to TRBJ1-1; 7 bases map to TRBD1. Looked up from germline, CDR1 is SGHTA and CDR2 is FQGTGA. The CDR3 extends over 16 amino acids. V shed 5 bases, J shed 4 bases, and the junction held 13 bases outside the gene matches. The CDR3 sequence: CASSRAPGGLFTEAFF. The CDR3 DNA reads TGTGCCAGCAGCCGAGCCCCAGGGGGACTCTTCACTGAAGCTTTCTTT.

The CDR3 bases are TGTGCCAGTAGTACCATCCAGAGCCTTAGCAATCAGCCCCAGCATTTT. Amino acid sequence: CASSTIQSLSNQPQHF. This chain uses TRBV19 with TRBJ1-5; D remains unclear. The CDR3 length is 16 residues. Trimming stripped 4 bases from V and 0 bases from J, with 13 bases between. Germline V gives CDR1 LNHDA, CDR2 SQIVND (reference sequence).

This chain connects TRBV5-1 to TRBJ1-4; no firm D call. The CDR3 covers 14 residues. Germline CDR1 is SGHRS and CDR2 is YFSETQ. Trimming left V 3 bases short and J 0 bases short, with 6 bases between. The CDR3 spells CASSSGATNEKLFF. The CDR3 bases are TGCGCCAGCAGCTCAGGAGCAACTAATGAAAAACTGTTTTTT.

The V and J genes are TRBV19 and TRBJ2-7; D is perhaps TRBD1 or TRBD2 (5 bases each). The CDR3 runs to 15 residues. The V end lost 8 bases, the J end lost 8 bases, and 25 bases lay between the germline ends. The germline gives CDR1 LNHDA, CDR2 SQIVND (reference sequence). In DNA form, the CDR3 reads TGTGCCAGTGCGGGTCGGGACGGCCTTTTTTACCAGCAGTACTTC. As protein: CASAGRDGLFYQQYF.

In nucleotides, the CDR3 is TGCAGTGCTAGACTTACAGGTGAAGCTTTCTTT. Amino acid sequence: CSARLTGEAFF. The chain recombines TRBV20-1 with TRBJ1-1; possible D gene TRBD1, 5 bases. V lost 2 bases and J lost 7, with 8 bases in between. CDR3 length: 11 amino acids. Per the germline V gene, CDR1 is DFQATT and CDR2 is SNEGSKA (reference sequence).

This clone was recorded only once. This sequence joins TRBV7-9 and TRBJ1-1; a possible D gene is TRBD1 (5 bases). The CDR3 length is 12 residues. The germline V and J ends were trimmed by 4 bases and 8 bases, with 11 bases remaining between them. Germline V gene data show CDR1 as SEHNR and CDR2 as FQNEAQ (reference sequence). In DNA, the CDR3 is TGTGCCAGCAGCTCAGGGAGGACCGAAGCTTTCTTT. Amino acid sequence: CASSSGRTEAFF.

The chain is built from TRBV15 and TRBJ1-1; tentatively, D is TRBD1 (6 bases). Germline CDR1 LNHNV, CDR2 YYDKDF (reference sequence). CDR3 size: 14 residues. Trimming removed 1 base at V and 6 bases at J, with 12 bases between. The DNA for the CDR3 is TGTGCCACCAGCAGAGTCGGGACAAAAGCTGAAGCTTTCTTT. Translation gives CATSRVGTKAEAFF. The full variable domain, in which reference TRBV15 and TRBJ1-1 provide the parts outside the CDR3, is DAMVIQNPRYQVTQFGKPVTLSCSQTLNHNVMYWYQQKSSQAPKLLFHYYDKDFNNEADTPDNFQSRRPNTSFCFLDIRSPGLGDTAMYLCATSRVGTKAEAFFGQGTRLTVV.

The genes are TRBV5-6 and TRBJ2-7, with D perhaps TRBD2 (6 bases). V lost 3 bases to trimming and J lost 0 bases, with 10 bases between them. This CDR3 is 14 amino acids long. Germline lookup yields CDR1 SGHDT and CDR2 YYEEEE. This CDR3 reads CASSSGTRSYEQYF. The CDR3 bases are TGTGCCAGCAGCTCCGGGACTCGCTCCTACGAGCAGTACTTC.

The chain couples TRBV28 to TRBJ2-7, with TRBD2 matching over 7 bases. This CDR3 has 14 amino acids. CDR1 and CDR2 from the germline V gene are MDHEN and SYDVKM. J was trimmed by 4 bases and V by 7 bases; bases with no gene match: 10. CDR3 nucleotides: TGTGCCAGCACCCGTAGACGGGGGGAATACGAGCAGTACTTC. Protein product: CASTRRRGEYEQYF.